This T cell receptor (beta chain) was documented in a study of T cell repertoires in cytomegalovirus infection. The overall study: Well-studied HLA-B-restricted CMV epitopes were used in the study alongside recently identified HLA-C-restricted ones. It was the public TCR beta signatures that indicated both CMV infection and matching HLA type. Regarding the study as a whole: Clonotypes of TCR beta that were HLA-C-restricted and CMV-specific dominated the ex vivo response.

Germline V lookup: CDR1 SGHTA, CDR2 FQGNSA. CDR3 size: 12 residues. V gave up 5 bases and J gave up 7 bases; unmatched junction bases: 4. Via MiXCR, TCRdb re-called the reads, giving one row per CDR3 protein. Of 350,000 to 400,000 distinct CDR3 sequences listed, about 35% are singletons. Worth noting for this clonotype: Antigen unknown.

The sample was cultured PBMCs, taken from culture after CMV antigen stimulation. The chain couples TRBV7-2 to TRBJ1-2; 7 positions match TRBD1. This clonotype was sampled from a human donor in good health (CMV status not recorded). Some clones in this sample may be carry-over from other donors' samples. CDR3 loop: CASSPQGGGYTF. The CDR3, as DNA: TGTGCCAGCAGCCCCCAGGGGGGTGGCTACACCTTC. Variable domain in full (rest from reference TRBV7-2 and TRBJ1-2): GAGVSQSPSNKVTEKGKDVELRCDPISGHTALYWYRQSLGQGLEFLIYFQGNSAPDKSGLPSDRFSAERTGGSVSTLTIQRTQQEDSAVYLCASSPQGGGYTFGSGTRLTVV.